Reported below is one TCR beta chain. What it binds is unknown. Libraries for naive CD8 T cells, which were made from about 20,000 to 1,000,000 sorted cells, drew on 10%, 30% or 50% of the RNA. Naive CD8 T cells, phenotype CD8+CD4-CCR7+CD45RA+, were sorted. These data belong to a study of molecular identifiers for immune sequencing clone quantification. The CDR3 is 17 amino acids. V lost 1 base, J lost 0 bases, and 5 bases stayed unmatched. CDR1 and CDR2 from the germline V gene are KGHDR and SFDVKD. A single record per CDR3 protein comes from TCRdb applying MiXCR to the PCR reads. This sample carries about 630,000 distinct CDR3 sequences, 25% of them seen once, and the ten largest clones take about 0.84%. Findings of the study overall: Clones exceeding 20 RNA copies carried over 97% of effector molecules but under 1% of naive-cell molecules.

This rearrangement joins TRBV24-1 to TRBJ2-1; 7 bases are shared with TRBD2. The sequence came from a human donor in good health. Some libraries in this study had Jurkat cell RNA spiked in. The specimen sequenced was naive CD8+ T cells from blood, with Jurkat cell RNA spiked in. The subset was: FACS-sorted CD8+CD4-CCR7+CD45RA+ naive T cells. The CDR3: CATSDFWGGSSYNEQFF. The CDR3 DNA sequence: TGTGCCACCAGTGATTTTTGGGGCGGGAGCTCCTACAATGAGCAGTTCTTC.